The rows below give T cell receptor beta chains drawn from one sample of a study of blood T cell repertoires in COVID-19. Measured with immunoSEQ multiplex PCR; TCRdb has only the in-frame clones, and not every one. The table includes a few hundred thousand clones, more than 70% detected once. Material: peripheral blood. Receptors originate from an elderly man with acute or convalescent COVID-19. CDR3s include the opening cysteine and the closing phenylalanine or tryptophan. Each record gives: clone size, D gene, V gene, J gene, CDR3 DNA, CDR3 protein. The D gene is left open where the match is weak. Size is stated for part of the rows, as once, few or many counts, or as a class when the clone is expanded.

size: .; D: TRBD2; V: TRBV19; J: TRBJ2-2; DNA: TGTGCCAGTAGTATTGAGAGGCTAGCGGGACGCACCGGGGAGCTGTTTTTT; CDR3: CASSIERLAGRTGELFF
size: .; D: TRBD1; V: TRBV5-8; J: TRBJ1-1; DNA: TGTGCCAGCAGCAGTCAGGGGGGGAACACTGAAGCTTTCTTT; CDR3: CASSSQGGNTEAFF
size: .; D: TRBD1; V: TRBV5-3; J: TRBJ2-5; DNA: TGTGCCAGAAGCTGGGGTGGGACAGGGAGCGAGACCCAGTACTTC; CDR3: CARSWGGTGSETQYF
size: .; D: .; V: TRBV5-1; J: TRBJ2-2; DNA: TGCGCCAGCAGCCCCCCAGGACTGATGAACACCGGGGAGCTGTTTTTT; CDR3: CASSPPGLMNTGELFF
size: few; D: .; V: TRBV14; J: TRBJ1-1; DNA: TGTGCCAGCAGCCAAGGGGGGCAGTGGATCACTGAAGCTTTCTTT; CDR3: CASSQGGQWITEAFF
size: .; D: .; V: TRBV28; J: TRBJ1-4; DNA: TGTGCCAGTATTGACAGGCCAACAGGAAAACTGTTTTTT; CDR3: CASIDRPTGKLFF
size: .; D: .; V: TRBV28; J: TRBJ1-4; DNA: TGTGCCAGCAGTCTGGGGGGATCTAATGAAAAACTGTTTTTT; CDR3: CASSLGGSNEKLFF
size: .; D: .; V: TRBV4-1; J: TRBJ1-2; DNA: TGCGCCAGCAGCCAAGATCAGCGGGGGTATGGCTACACCTTC; CDR3: CASSQDQRGYGYTF
size: .; D: TRBD2; V: TRBV5-4; J: TRBJ2-7; DNA: TGTGCCAGCAGCTTACGACTAGCGGGCAGCTTCTCCTACGAGCAGTACTTC; CDR3: CASSLRLAGSFSYEQYF
size: few; D: TRBD1; V: TRBV7-8; J: TRBJ1-5; DNA: TGTGCCAGCAGCTCCATATTAGGACAGGGAGATCAGCCCCAGCATTTT; CDR3: CASSSILGQGDQPQHF
size: .; D: .; V: TRBV4-3; J: TRBJ1-4; DNA: TGCGCCAGCAGCCAAGATAAGGTCACGGGAGAAAAACTGTTTTTT; CDR3: CASSQDKVTGEKLFF
size: .; D: .; V: TRBV7-2; J: TRBJ2-3; DNA: TGTGCCAGCAGCTTATCAGGACGGGGGGCCCTCACAGATACGCAGTATTTT; CDR3: CASSLSGRGALTDTQYF
size: .; D: TRBD2; V: TRBV28; J: TRBJ2-1; DNA: TGTGCCAGCAGTAAAACGGGAGGGCCGGTAGTGTCCCAGTTCTTC; CDR3: CASSKTGGPVVSQFF
size: .; D: TRBD2; V: TRBV5-4; J: TRBJ2-3; DNA: TGTGCCAGCAGCCCCAAGCGGGAGCTCACAGATACGCAGTATTTT; CDR3: CASSPKRELTDTQYF
size: .; D: .; V: TRBV6-5; J: TRBJ1-6; DNA: TGTGCCAGCAGTTACGCGGCTACAAATTCACCCCTCCACTTT; CDR3: CASSYAATNSPLHF
size: once; D: TRBD2; V: TRBV7-6; J: TRBJ2-7; DNA: TGTGCCAGCAGCTTCCTCGGGGGAGGGATGGGCGAGCAGTACTTC; CDR3: CASSFLGGGMGEQYF
size: few; D: .; V: TRBV28; J: TRBJ1-1; DNA: TGTGCCAGCAGTTTCGGCGGCCTAATGAACACTGAAGCTTTCTTT; CDR3: CASSFGGLMNTEAFF
size: .; D: .; V: TRBV7-8; J: TRBJ2-5; DNA: TGTGCCAGCAGCCTCCGGGAAACTCAAGAGACCCAGTACTTC; CDR3: CASSLRETQETQYF
size: .; D: .; V: TRBV5-5; J: TRBJ2-7; DNA: TGTGCCAGCAGCTTGGACTGGGGGGGGCCCGAGCAGTACTTC; CDR3: CASSLDWGGPEQYF
size: .; D: .; V: TRBV2; J: TRBJ1-6; DNA: TGTGCCAGCATCGAAAGTGGTGAGCGCTCCTATAATTCACCCCTCCACTTT; CDR3: CASIESGERSYNSPLHF
size: few; D: TRBD1; V: TRBV27; J: TRBJ1-2; DNA: TGTGCCAGCAGTTTGGGACAGCTTAACTATGGCTACACCTTC; CDR3: CASSLGQLNYGYTF
size: .; D: TRBD1; V: TRBV2; J: TRBJ1-6; DNA: TGTGCCAGCAGTGAAGTACAGGGGGCGAATAATTCACCCCTCCACTTT; CDR3: CASSEVQGANNSPLHF
size: .; D: .; V: TRBV5-5; J: TRBJ1-6; DNA: TGTGCCAGCAGTTCCCTGGGACTTAGCTCCTATAATTCACCCCTCCACTTT; CDR3: CASSSLGLSSYNSPLHF
size: .; D: .; V: TRBV7-2; J: TRBJ1-3; DNA: TGTGCCAGCCAGCAGGGTCCTGGAAACACCATATATTTT; CDR3: CASQQGPGNTIYF
size: .; D: TRBD1; V: TRBV3-1/TRBV3-2; J: TRBJ1-3; DNA: TGTGCCAGCAGCCCCTCAGGGGGGCGGAACACCATATATTTT; CDR3: CASSPSGGRNTIYF
size: .; D: .; V: TRBV6-7; J: TRBJ1-5; DNA: TGTGCCAGCAGTTACGGTCAGGTGAATCAGCCCCAGCATTTT; CDR3: CASSYGQVNQPQHF
size: .; D: TRBD2; V: TRBV7-6; J: TRBJ2-7; DNA: TGTGCCAGCAGCTCGACCGGGACTAGCGGGGGCCGACCCTACGAGCAGTACTTC; CDR3: CASSSTGTSGGRPYEQYF
size: .; D: .; V: TRBV7-2; J: TRBJ1-3; DNA: TGTGCCAGCAGCCCTCGGGGAACTGGAAACACCATATATTTT; CDR3: CASSPRGTGNTIYF
size: .; D: .; V: TRBV11-3; J: TRBJ2-1; DNA: TGTGCCAGCAGCTTAGGCGGGATGTCCTACAATGAGCAGTTCTTC; CDR3: CASSLGGMSYNEQFF
size: .; D: .; V: TRBV27; J: TRBJ1-5; DNA: TGTGCCAGCAGTTTGGGGCAGGGGTCTTATCAGCCCCAGCATTTT; CDR3: CASSLGQGSYQPQHF
size: once; D: TRBD2; V: TRBV2; J: TRBJ2-4; DNA: TGTGCCAGCAGTGAGGTGTCTAGCGGTAAAAACATTCAGTACTTC; CDR3: CASSEVSSGKNIQYF
size: .; D: .; V: TRBV7-3; J: TRBJ1-1; DNA: TGTGCCAGCTCGGGAGGCCTGAACACTGAAGCTTTCTTT; CDR3: CASSGGLNTEAFF
size: .; D: TRBD2; V: TRBV3-1/TRBV3-2; J: TRBJ2-3; DNA: TGTGCCAGCAGCCCGGGGACTAGCGGCTCCCATACGCAGTATTTT; CDR3: CASSPGTSGSHTQYF
size: .; D: .; V: TRBV24-1; J: TRBJ2-5; DNA: TGTGCCACCAGTGGGACGGACAAAGAGACCCAGTACTTC; CDR3: CATSGTDKETQYF
size: .; D: .; V: TRBV28; J: TRBJ1-2; DNA: TGTGCCAGCAGCGTCGCGGGCCTGACCTATGGCTACACCTTC; CDR3: CASSVAGLTYGYTF
size: once; D: TRBD2; V: TRBV5-8; J: TRBJ2-1; DNA: TGTGCCAGCAGCTTGGGCGTTCCGGGACTAGCGGCACCTCGGGAGCAGTTCTTC; CDR3: CASSLGVPGLAAPREQFF
size: .; D: TRBD2; V: TRBV19; J: TRBJ2-3; DNA: TGTGCCAGTAGTATTCAAGCGGGGCTCACAGATACGCAGTATTTT; CDR3: CASSIQAGLTDTQYF
size: .; D: TRBD1; V: TRBV7-2; J: TRBJ1-2; DNA: TGTGCCAGCAGTCAACCCGGGACAGACCACTATGGCTACACCTTC; CDR3: CASSQPGTDHYGYTF
size: .; D: .; V: TRBV27; J: TRBJ1-1; DNA: TGTGCCAGCAGTTTATCCCAGGGCATAAACACTGAAGCTTTCTTT; CDR3: CASSLSQGINTEAFF
size: .; D: .; V: TRBV9; J: TRBJ1-6; DNA: TGTGCCAGCAGCCCCGGCCCACAGAATTCACCCCTCCACTTT; CDR3: CASSPGPQNSPLHF
size: .; D: TRBD2; V: TRBV15; J: TRBJ2-3; DNA: TGTGCCACCAGCAGGGGGGGGACTAGCACAGATACGCAGTATTTT; CDR3: CATSRGGTSTDTQYF
size: .; D: TRBD1; V: TRBV6-5; J: TRBJ2-1; DNA: TGTGCCAGCACACAGGGGAATGAGCAGTTCTTC; CDR3: CASTQGNEQFF
size: .; D: .; V: TRBV4-3; J: TRBJ1-6; DNA: TGCGCCAGCAGCCAAGATTCAGGCGCCTATAATTCACCCCTCCACTTT; CDR3: CASSQDSGAYNSPLHF
size: .; D: TRBD1; V: TRBV3-1/TRBV3-2; J: TRBJ1-6; DNA: TGTGCCAGCAGCCATTTCGGGACAGGGCGAGAGGCACCCCTCCACTTT; CDR3: CASSHFGTGREAPLHF
size: few; D: TRBD1; V: TRBV10-3; J: TRBJ1-6; DNA: TGTGCCATCAGTGGGACAGGGGACAATTCACCCCTCCACTTT; CDR3: CAISGTGDNSPLHF
size: once; D: .; V: TRBV6-4; J: TRBJ1-6; DNA: TGTGCCAGTGCGGTTACGGCTAATAATTCACCCCTCCACTTT; CDR3: CASAVTANNSPLHF
size: .; D: .; V: TRBV28; J: TRBJ2-7; DNA: TGTGCCAGCAGTTTGATGGCAGGGGATCGACACGAGCAGTACTTC; CDR3: CASSLMAGDRHEQYF